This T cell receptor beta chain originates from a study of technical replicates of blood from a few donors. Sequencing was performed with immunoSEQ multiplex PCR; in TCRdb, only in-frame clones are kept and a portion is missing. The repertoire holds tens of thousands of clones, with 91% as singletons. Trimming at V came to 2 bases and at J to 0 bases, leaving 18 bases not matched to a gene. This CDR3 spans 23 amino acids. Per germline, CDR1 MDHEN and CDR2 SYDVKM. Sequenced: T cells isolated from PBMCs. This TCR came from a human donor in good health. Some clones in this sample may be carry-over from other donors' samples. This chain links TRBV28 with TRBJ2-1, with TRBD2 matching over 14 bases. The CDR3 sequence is CASSLGFSWTSGRMEGSYNEQFF. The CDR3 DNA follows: TGTGCCAGCAGTTTAGGGTTCAGTTGGACTAGCGGGAGGATGGAGGGCTCCTACAATGAGCAGTTCTTC.